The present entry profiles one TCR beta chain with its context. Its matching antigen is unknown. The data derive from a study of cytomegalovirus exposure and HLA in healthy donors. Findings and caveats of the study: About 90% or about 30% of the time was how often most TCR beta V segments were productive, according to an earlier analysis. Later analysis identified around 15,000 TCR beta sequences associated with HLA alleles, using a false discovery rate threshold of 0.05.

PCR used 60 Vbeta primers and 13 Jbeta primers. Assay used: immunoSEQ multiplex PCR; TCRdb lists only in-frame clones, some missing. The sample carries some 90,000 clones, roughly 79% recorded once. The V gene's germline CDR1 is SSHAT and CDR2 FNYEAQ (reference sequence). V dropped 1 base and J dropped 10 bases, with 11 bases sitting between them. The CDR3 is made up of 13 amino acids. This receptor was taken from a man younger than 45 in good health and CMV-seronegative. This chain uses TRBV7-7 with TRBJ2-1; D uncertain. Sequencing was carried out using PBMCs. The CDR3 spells CASSLGPFSEQFF. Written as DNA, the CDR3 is TGTGCCAGCAGCTTAGGTCCTTTTTCGGAGCAGTTCTTC.